This T cell receptor (beta chain) was retrieved from a study of T cell responses to AZD1222 COVID-19 vaccine. Study-level findings and limits: The sample set comprised mostly white British donors with more females, and clonal diversity was possibly underestimated. Just five to seven AZD1222 recipients tested seropositive at baseline. Vaccine-associated CD4 TCRs spanned spike, dominant at 160-218 and 743-854.

V was pared by 4 bases and J by 7 bases, with 11 bases between. CDR1 is SEHNR, CDR2 FQNEAQ, per germline (reference sequence). The CDR3 is 14 amino acids. The protocol was immunoSEQ multiplex PCR, while the TCRdb copy is restricted to in-frame clones and leaves out a portion. The sample lists 150,000 or so clones; 80% to 95% were seen once. Second doses at about 4 or about 12 weeks were pooled. With respect to this clone: No antigen is known for it.

The starting material was peripheral blood, obtained 28 days after the second AZD1222 dose. The chain employs TRBV7-9 and TRBJ1-6; D ambiguous. The TCR comes from an adult who received the AZD1222 COVID-19 vaccine. CDR3 nucleotide sequence: TGTGCCAGCAGCTATCTGGCTGGGAATTCACCCCTCCACTTT. Protein product: CASSYLAGNSPLHF. The variable domain in full, completed from reference TRBV7-9 and TRBJ1-6, reads DTGVSQNPRHKITKRGQNVTFRCDPISEHNRLYWYRQTLGQGPEFLTYFQNEAQLEKSRLLSDRFSAERPKGSFSTLEIQRTEQGDSAMYLCASSYLAGNSPLHFGNGTRLTVT.